Sequencing of this T cell receptor (beta chain) was carried out in a study of glioma-infiltrating T cells after dendritic cell vaccination. Indicated time point: after dendritic cell vaccination, including at tumor progression/relapse. Input was roughly 2.2 ug genomic DNA, or all available if less. TCRdb's table, derived via immunoSEQ multiplex PCR, lists solely in-frame clones and lacks some. The sample contains fewer than 30,000 clones, under 90% of which appear only once. Per the germline V gene, CDR1 is SNHLY and CDR2 is FYNNEI. Trimming pared 8 bases from V and 6 bases from J, leaving 14 bases between. The CDR3 is made up of 13 amino acids.

J is TRBJ1-5 and V is TRBV2; tentative D call: TRBD1 (5 bases). This TCR was sampled from a human donor with glioblastoma. The source material was blood, sampled after dendritic cell vaccination. The CDR3 reads CASAGTGSQPQHF. DNA for the CDR3: TGTGCCAGCGCGGGGACGGGGAGTCAGCCCCAGCATTTT.